These 22 T cell receptor beta chains were all obtained from the same sample, sequenced in a study of neurological immune-mediated disorders. TCRdb independently ran MiXCR on the 5' RACE reads; one entry per CDR3 protein. Of approximately 50,000 distinct CDR3 sequences in the sample, under 13% are singletons; the top ten hold about 5.7%. Sequences were obtained from PBMCs. These receptors came from a man in his sixties or seventies with HTLV-1-associated myelopathy (HAM/TSP).

By its share, this clonotype is medium-sized. This chain joins TRBV10-3 and TRBJ2-1; the D gene could be TRBD1 or TRBD2 (5 bases each). The V end was cut by 2 bases, the J end by 9 bases, with 8 bases between. Germline V lookup: CDR1 ENHRY, CDR2 SYGVKD. The CDR3 has 12 amino acids. This CDR3 reads CAISERGGEQFF. In DNA form, the CDR3 reads TGTGCCATCAGTGAGCGGGGCGGTGAGCAGTTCTTC.

The table lists this clonotype with many counts. The gene calls are TRBV20-1 and TRBJ2-3, with D perhaps assigned TRBD1 or TRBD2 (5 bases each). Deletions cut 2 bases from V and 4 bases from J, with 19 bases between. This CDR3 has 16 amino acids. Germline V gene lookup returns CDR1 DFQATT and CDR2 SNEGSKA (reference sequence). The CDR3 loop is CSARFADWGNPDTQYF. The CDR3 nucleotides are TGCAGTGCTAGATTCGCCGATTGGGGGAACCCAGATACGCAGTATTTT.

This clonotype was observed many times. The rearrangement joins TRBV4-1 to TRBJ1-1; D not certain. The CDR3 totals 14 residues. Germline V CDR1 and CDR2: MGHRA, YSYEKL. Between the trimmed V and J ends, which lost 1 base and 0 bases, there was a span of 6 bases. CDR3 DNA sequence: TGCGCCAGCAGCCAAGTGGGGATGAACACTGAAGCTTTCTTT. This encodes CASSQVGMNTEAFF.

By share, this clonotype ranks as medium-sized (0.01 to 0.1%). The chain recombines TRBV20-1 with TRBJ2-3; 9 bases agree with TRBD2. Germline CDR1 and CDR2: DFQATT and SNEGSKA (reference sequence). The trim removed 3 bases at V and 5 bases at J, leaving 9 bases unmatched. The CDR3 has 15 residues. The CDR3 nucleotides are TGCAGTGCTAGCAGTAGCGGGGGAAGTGGAGATACGCAGTATTTT. Protein product: CSASSSGGSGDTQYF.

This clonotype was counted at least ten times. The genes are TRBV12-3 or TRBV12-4 and TRBJ1-5; 7 bases match TRBD1. This CDR3 region has 15 residues. Trimming at V came to 6 bases and at J to 0 bases, leaving 5 bases not matched to a gene. CDR3 sequence (DNA): TGTGCCAGCAGCCCGGGACAGTATAGCAATCAGCCCCAGCATTTT. Translating it yields CASSPGQYSNQPQHF.

This clonotype was picked up many times. The gene calls are TRBV12-3 or TRBV12-4 and TRBJ1-6; D unclear. V was pared by 0 bases and J by 5 bases, with 5 bases between. This CDR3 is 14 amino acids long. CDR3 coding DNA: TGTGCCAGCAGTTTAGCAGCCGATAATTCACCCCTCCACTTT. The encoded protein is CASSLAADNSPLHF.

In this sample, this clonotype turned up many times. The chain uses TRBV20-1 and TRBJ2-7, with TRBD1 as a possible D gene (6 bases). The CDR3 loop spans 14 amino acids. With 0 bases removed from V and 6 bases from J, the gap between germline ends came to 15 bases. Germline assignment: CDR1 DFQATT and CDR2 SNEGSKA (reference sequence). CDR3 amino acids: CSARDFQGLGEQYF. DNA of the CDR3: TGCAGTGCTAGAGATTTCCAGGGGCTCGGCGAGCAGTACTTC.

This clonotype was detected many times. This sequence joins TRBV6-5 and TRBJ2-1; the match to TRBD1 covers 8 bases. V lost 2 bases, J lost 1 base, and 10 bases stayed unmatched. Germline V lookup: CDR1 MNHEY, CDR2 SVGAGI. The CDR3 runs to 18 residues. The CDR3 DNA follows: TGTGCCAGCAGTTACCCCAAGACAGGGGTCGGGTCCTACAATGAGCAGTTCTTC. Its protein product is CASSYPKTGVGSYNEQFF.

This clonotype was picked up many times. This rearrangement joins TRBV5-1 to TRBJ2-3; unclear D gene. In germline, CDR1 is SGHRS, CDR2 YFSETQ. CDR3 length equals 12 residues. Trimming took off 0 bases at V and 5 bases at J, with 4 bases between the two ends. CDR3 protein: CASSLGGDTQYF. The CDR3 nucleotides read TGCGCCAGCAGCTTGGGAGGAGATACGCAGTATTTT.

This clonotype has at least ten counts. The chain joins TRBV25-1 to TRBJ2-7; D is undetermined. Germline lookup yields CDR1 MGHDK and CDR2 SYGVNS. V was pared by 3 bases and J by 0 bases, with 15 bases between. CDR3 size: 16 residues. The CDR3 sequence: CASSDPRRPDSYEQYF. The CDR3 coding sequence is TGTGCCAGCAGTGATCCTAGGCGGCCTGACTCCTACGAGCAGTACTTC.

In its sample, this clonotype was seen many times. CDR3: CSAEDSESPSPHGYTF. CDR3 DNA sequence: TGCAGTGCTGAGGACAGCGAATCCCCGTCCCCCCATGGCTACACCTTC. The chain uses TRBV20-1 and TRBJ1-2; TRBD1 is a possible D gene (6 bases). The germline gives CDR1 DFQATT, CDR2 SNEGSKA (reference sequence). The CDR3 is 16 residues long. V lost 5 bases and J lost 6, with 25 bases in between.

This clonotype has a count of ten or more. The V and J genes are TRBV7-7 and TRBJ2-5; 7 bases match TRBD2. Germline-derived CDR1 and CDR2 are SSHAT and FNYEAQ (reference sequence). Trimming cost V 1 base and J 5 bases; bases outside gene matches: 4. The CDR3 consists of 14 residues. CDR3 sequence (DNA): TGTGCCAGCAGCTTAGTGATGGGGGGGGAGACCCAGTACTTC. It yields the protein CASSLVMGGETQYF.

In its sample, this clonotype was seen many times. The CDR3 here is CASSYGGGTDTQYF. The CDR3 coding sequence is TGTGCCAGCAGTTACGGGGGGGGCACAGATACGCAGTATTTT. The chain couples TRBV6-5 to TRBJ2-3; TRBD2 aligns across 7 bases. CDR1 MNHEY and CDR2 SVGAGI come from the germline V gene. The ends lost 2 bases at V and 1 base at J; junction bases unmatched: 0. The CDR3 runs to 14 residues.

Many counts were recorded for this clonotype. This chain connects TRBV21-1 to TRBJ2-3; no check of the table's D call, TRBD1, against the DNA was made. TRBV21-1 is tagged as a pseudogene. The CDR3 runs 14 residues. CDR3 nucleotides: TGTGCCATCGAGGACAGTGACGGTAAAGATACGCAGTATTTT. As protein: CAIEDSDGKDTQYF.

Many counts were recorded for this clonotype. This sequence joins TRBV6-4 and TRBJ2-1; 8 nucleotides match TRBD2. This CDR3 is built from 14 residues. CDR1 is MRHNA and CDR2 is SNTAGT in the germline V gene. The V and J ends lost 6 bases and 6 bases, in that order; junction bases with no gene match: 7. The CDR3 is CASSREGGINEQFF. CDR3 DNA sequence: TGTGCCAGCAGCCGGGAGGGGGGGATCAATGAGCAGTTCTTC.

This clonotype appeared many times. This CDR3 is CASSSDRGETQYF. As DNA, the CDR3 is TGTGCCAGCAGCTCGGACAGGGGGGAGACCCAGTACTTC. V and J are TRBV5-6 and TRBJ2-5; TRBD1 agrees at 10 bases. This CDR3 has 13 residues. Unmatched junction bases numbered 1, after V lost 3 bases and J lost 5 bases. Looked up from germline, CDR1 is SGHDT and CDR2 is YYEEEE.

This clonotype was recorded at least ten times. This chain connects TRBV12-3 or TRBV12-4 to TRBJ1-1; 7 bases fit TRBD1. The ends lost 0 bases at V and 11 bases at J; junction bases unmatched: 3. The length of the CDR3 is 12 residues. The CDR3 loop is CASSLAVQGAFF. The CDR3 DNA is TGTGCCAGCAGTTTAGCGGTACAGGGGGCTTTCTTT.

A word on this clonotype: Just one base apart from a much larger clone, this may be a read error. The genes are TRBV20-1 and TRBJ2-5; D possibly corresponds to TRBD1 (7 bases). Germline CDR1 DFQATT, CDR2 SNEGSKA (reference sequence). The CDR3 runs 12 residues. Between the trimmed V and J ends, which lost 6 bases and 7 bases, there was a span of 15 bases. The chain's CDR3 is CSAKEGAWTQYF. In DNA, the CDR3 is TGCAGTGCGAAGGAGGGGGCATGGACCCAGTACTTC.

This clonotype was recorded many times. J is TRBJ2-2 and V is TRBV14; a possible D gene is TRBD1 (6 bases). The CDR3 is made up of 15 amino acids. Germline assignment: CDR1 SGHDN and CDR2 FVKESK. V was pared by 0 bases and J by 9 bases, with 14 bases between. The CDR3 DNA sequence: TGTGCCAGCAGCCAAGAGGGGGCGGGCCACCGGGAGCTGTTTTTT. The encoded protein is CASSQEGAGHRELFF.

This clonotype appeared many times. The chain couples TRBV12-3 or TRBV12-4 to TRBJ1-5; D possibly corresponds to TRBD1 (6 bases). The V end lost 3 bases, the J end lost 5 bases, and 11 bases lay between the germline ends. The CDR3 spans 14 residues. CDR3: CASSFSGDDQPQHF. The CDR3 coding sequence is TGTGCCAGCAGTTTTTCAGGGGATGATCAGCCCCAGCATTTT.

This clonotype was found many times. J is TRBJ2-3 and V is TRBV7-8; tentative D call: TRBD2 (6 bases). V was clipped by 5 bases and J by 0 bases, with 15 bases between them. The germline V gene encodes CDR1 SGHVS and CDR2 FQNEAQ. The CDR3 runs 16 residues. The CDR3 region has the DNA TGTGCCAGCAGCCCCCTGATCGGGGGTAGCACAGATACGCAGTATTTT. It translates to CASSPLIGGSTDTQYF.

This clonotype was observed at least ten times. The chain uses TRBV11-2 and TRBJ2-7; no reliable D call. V was trimmed by 3 bases and J by 5 bases, leaving 14 bases between them. The CDR3 is made up of 14 amino acids. Germline values: CDR1 SGHAT, CDR2 FQNNGV. CDR3 in DNA: TGTGCCAGCAGCTTGCTTTCGGGTTCTAACGAGCAGTACTTC. It is translated as CASSLLSGSNEQYF.